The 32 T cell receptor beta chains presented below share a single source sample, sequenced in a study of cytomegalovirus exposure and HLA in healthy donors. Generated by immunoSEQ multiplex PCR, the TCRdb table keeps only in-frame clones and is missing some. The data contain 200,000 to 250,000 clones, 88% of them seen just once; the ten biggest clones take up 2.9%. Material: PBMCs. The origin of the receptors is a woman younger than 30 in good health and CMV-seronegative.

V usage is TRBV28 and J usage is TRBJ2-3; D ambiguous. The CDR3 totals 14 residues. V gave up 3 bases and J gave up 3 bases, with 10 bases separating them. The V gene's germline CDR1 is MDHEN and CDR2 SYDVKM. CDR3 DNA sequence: TGTGCCAGCAGTTTGACTGGTAGAACAGATACGCAGTATTTT. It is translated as CASSLTGRTDTQYF.

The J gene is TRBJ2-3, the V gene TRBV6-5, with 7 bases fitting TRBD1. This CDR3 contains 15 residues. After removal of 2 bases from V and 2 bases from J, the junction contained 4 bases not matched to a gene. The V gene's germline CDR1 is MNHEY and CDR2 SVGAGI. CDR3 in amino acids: CASSYQGQSTDTQYF. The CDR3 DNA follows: TGTGCCAGCAGTTACCAGGGACAGTCCACAGATACGCAGTATTTT.

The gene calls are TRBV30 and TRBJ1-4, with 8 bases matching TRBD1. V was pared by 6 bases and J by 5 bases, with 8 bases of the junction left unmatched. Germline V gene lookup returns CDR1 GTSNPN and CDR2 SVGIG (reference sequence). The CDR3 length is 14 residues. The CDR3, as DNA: TGTGCCTGCACGCATCAGGGGGCAAATGAAAAACTGTTTTTT. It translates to CACTHQGANEKLFF.

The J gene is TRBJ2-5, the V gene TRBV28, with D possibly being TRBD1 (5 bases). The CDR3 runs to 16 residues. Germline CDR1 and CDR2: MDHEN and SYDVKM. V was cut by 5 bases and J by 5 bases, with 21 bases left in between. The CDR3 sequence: CASSPWRSTKGETQYF. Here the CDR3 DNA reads TGTGCCAGCAGTCCCTGGCGAAGCACTAAGGGGGAGACCCAGTACTTC.

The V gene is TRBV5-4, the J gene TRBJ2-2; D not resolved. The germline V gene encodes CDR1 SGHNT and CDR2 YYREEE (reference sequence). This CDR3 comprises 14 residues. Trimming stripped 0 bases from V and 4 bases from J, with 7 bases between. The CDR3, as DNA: TGTGCCAGCAGCTTGGCCTGGAGCACCGGGGAGCTGTTTTTT. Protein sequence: CASSLAWSTGELFF.

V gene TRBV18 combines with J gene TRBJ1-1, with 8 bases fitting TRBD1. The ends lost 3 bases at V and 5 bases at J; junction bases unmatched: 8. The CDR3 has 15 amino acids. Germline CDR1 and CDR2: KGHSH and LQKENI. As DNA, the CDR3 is TGTGCCAGCTCACCTGGAACAGGGGGACGAACTGAAGCTTTCTTT. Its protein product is CASSPGTGGRTEAFF. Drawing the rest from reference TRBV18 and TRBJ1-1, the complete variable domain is NAGVMQNPRHLVRRRGQEARLRCSPMKGHSHVYWYRQLPEEGLKFMVYLQKENIIDESGMPKERFSAEFPKEGPSILRIQQVVRGDSAAYFCASSPGTGGRTEAFFGQGTRLTVV.

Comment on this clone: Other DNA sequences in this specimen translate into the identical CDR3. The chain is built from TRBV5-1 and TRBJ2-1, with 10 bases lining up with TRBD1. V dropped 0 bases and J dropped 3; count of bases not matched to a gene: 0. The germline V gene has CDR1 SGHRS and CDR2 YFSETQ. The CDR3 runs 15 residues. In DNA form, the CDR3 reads TGCGCCAGCAGCTTGGGGACAGGGGGCTACAATGAGCAGTTCTTC. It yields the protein CASSLGTGGYNEQFF.

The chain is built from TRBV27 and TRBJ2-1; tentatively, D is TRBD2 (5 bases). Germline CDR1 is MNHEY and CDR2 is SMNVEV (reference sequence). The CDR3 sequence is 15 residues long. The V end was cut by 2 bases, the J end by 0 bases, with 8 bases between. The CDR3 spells CASSLGLYSYNEQFF. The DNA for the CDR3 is TGTGCCAGCAGTTTAGGACTTTACTCCTACAATGAGCAGTTCTTC.

CDR3 coding DNA: TGTGCCAGCAACCACCCAGGGGGGATGAGCACAGATACGCAGTATTTT. It is translated as CASNHPGGMSTDTQYF. J is TRBJ2-3 and V is TRBV5-6; possible D gene TRBD1, 7 bases. CDR1 is SGHDT and CDR2 is YYEEEE in the germline V gene. The CDR3 contains 16 residues. Trimming removed 6 bases from V and 0 bases from J, with 17 bases in between.

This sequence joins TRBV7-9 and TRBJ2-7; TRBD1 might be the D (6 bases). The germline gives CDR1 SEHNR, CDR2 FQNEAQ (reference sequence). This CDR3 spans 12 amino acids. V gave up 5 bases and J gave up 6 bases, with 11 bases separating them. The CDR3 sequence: CASSHRVGEQYF. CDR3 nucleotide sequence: TGTGCCAGCAGCCACAGGGTTGGCGAGCAGTACTTC.

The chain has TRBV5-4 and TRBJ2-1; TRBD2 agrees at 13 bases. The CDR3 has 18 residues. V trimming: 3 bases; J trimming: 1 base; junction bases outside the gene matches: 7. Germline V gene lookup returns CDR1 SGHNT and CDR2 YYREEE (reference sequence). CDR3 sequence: CASSSGLAGLGSYNEQFF. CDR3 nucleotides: TGTGCCAGCAGCTCGGGACTAGCGGGACTGGGGTCCTACAATGAGCAGTTCTTC.

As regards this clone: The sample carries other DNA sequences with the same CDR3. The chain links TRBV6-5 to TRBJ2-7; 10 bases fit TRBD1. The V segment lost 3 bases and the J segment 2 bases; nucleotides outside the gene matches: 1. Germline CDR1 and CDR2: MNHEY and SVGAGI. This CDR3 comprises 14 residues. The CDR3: CASSYGQGAYEQYF. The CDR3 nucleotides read TGTGCCAGCAGTTATGGACAGGGGGCCTACGAGCAGTACTTC.

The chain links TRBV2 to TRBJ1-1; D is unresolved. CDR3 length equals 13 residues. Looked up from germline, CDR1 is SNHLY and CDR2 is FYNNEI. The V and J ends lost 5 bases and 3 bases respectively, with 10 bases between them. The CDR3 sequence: CASSNGLDTEAFF. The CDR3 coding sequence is TGTGCCAGCAGTAACGGGTTGGACACTGAAGCTTTCTTT.

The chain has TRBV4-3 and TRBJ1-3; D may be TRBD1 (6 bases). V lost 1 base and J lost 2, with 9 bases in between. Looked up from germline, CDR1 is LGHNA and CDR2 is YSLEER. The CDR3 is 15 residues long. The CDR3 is CASSQGTGPGNTIYF. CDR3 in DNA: TGCGCCAGCAGCCAAGGTACAGGGCCTGGAAACACCATATATTTT.

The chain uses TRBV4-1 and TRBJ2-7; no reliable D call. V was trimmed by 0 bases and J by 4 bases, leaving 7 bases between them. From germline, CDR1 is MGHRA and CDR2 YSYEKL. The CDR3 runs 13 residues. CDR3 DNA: TGCGCCAGCAGCCAAGATCCCGTATACGAGCAGTACTTC. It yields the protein CASSQDPVYEQYF.

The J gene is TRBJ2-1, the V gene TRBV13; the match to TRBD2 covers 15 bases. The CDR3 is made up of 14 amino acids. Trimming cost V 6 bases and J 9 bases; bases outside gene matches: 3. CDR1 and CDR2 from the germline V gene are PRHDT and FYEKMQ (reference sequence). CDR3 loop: CASREGLAGGEQFF. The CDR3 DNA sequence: TGTGCCAGCAGGGAGGGACTAGCGGGAGGTGAGCAGTTCTTC.

The CDR3 sequence is CASSVRTSRADTQYF. The CDR3 nucleotides read TGTGCCAGCAGTGTTAGGACTAGCAGGGCAGATACGCAGTATTTT. The chain has TRBV27 and TRBJ2-3, with 8 bases matching TRBD2. The CDR3 loop spans 15 amino acids. The germline V gene encodes CDR1 MNHEY and CDR2 SMNVEV (reference sequence). The V segment lost 5 bases and the J segment 4 bases; nucleotides outside the gene matches: 8.

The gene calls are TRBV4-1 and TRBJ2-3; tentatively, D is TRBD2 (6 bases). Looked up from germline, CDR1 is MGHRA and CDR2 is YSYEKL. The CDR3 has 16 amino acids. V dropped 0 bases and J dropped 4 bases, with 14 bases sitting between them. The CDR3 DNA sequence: TGCGCCAGCAGCCAAGAGTACAGACTAGGGTCAGATACGCAGTATTTT. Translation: CASSQEYRLGSDTQYF.

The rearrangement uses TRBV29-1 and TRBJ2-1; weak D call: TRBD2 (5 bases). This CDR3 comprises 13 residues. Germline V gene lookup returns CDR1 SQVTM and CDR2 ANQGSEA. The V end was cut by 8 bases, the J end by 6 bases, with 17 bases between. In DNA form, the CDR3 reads TGCAGCTTCAACGGGATCCTACTCAATGAGCAGTTCTTC. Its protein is CSFNGILLNEQFF.

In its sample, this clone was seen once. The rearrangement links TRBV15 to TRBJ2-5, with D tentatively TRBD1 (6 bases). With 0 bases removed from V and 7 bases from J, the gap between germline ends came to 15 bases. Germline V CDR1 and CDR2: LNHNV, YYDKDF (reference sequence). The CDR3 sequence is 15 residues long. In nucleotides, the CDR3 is TGTGCCACCAGCAGAGATGACAGGCAGCGTGGGACCCAGTACTTC. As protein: CATSRDDRQRGTQYF. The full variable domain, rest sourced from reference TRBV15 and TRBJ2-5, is DAMVIQNPRYQVTQFGKPVTLSCSQTLNHNVMYWYQQKSSQAPKLLFHYYDKDFNNEADTPDNFQSRRPNTSFCFLDIRSPGLGDTAMYLCATSRDDRQRGTQYFGPGTRLLVL.

In DNA form, the CDR3 reads TGCGCCAGCAGCCTGACTAGCGGGAGGATCAATGAGCAGTTCTTC. Translated: CASSLTSGRINEQFF. The chain links TRBV4-1 to TRBJ2-1; TRBD2 aligns across 13 bases. Germline V gene sequence: CDR1 MGHRA, CDR2 YSYEKL. Unmatched junction bases numbered 3, after V lost 4 bases and J lost 6 bases. The CDR3 covers 15 residues.

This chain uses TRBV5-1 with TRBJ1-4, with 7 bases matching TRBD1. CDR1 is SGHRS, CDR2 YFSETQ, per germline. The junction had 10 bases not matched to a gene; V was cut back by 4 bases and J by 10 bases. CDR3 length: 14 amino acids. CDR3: CASSLLGGAGKLFF. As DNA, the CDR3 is TGCGCCAGCAGCCTCCTAGGGGGCGCCGGAAAACTGTTTTTT.

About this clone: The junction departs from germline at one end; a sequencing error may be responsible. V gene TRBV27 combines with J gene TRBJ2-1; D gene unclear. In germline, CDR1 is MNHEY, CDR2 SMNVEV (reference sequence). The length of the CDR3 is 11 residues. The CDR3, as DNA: TGTGCCAGCAGTTTGTACAATGAACAGTTCTTC. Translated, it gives CASSLYNEQFF.

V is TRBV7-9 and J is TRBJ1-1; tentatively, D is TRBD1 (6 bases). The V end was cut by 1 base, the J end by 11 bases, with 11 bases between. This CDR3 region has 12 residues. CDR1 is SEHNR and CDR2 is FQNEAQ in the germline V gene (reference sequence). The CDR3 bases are TGTGCCAGCAGCTTAGTAGCAGGGGAGGCTTTCTTT. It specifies CASSLVAGEAFF.

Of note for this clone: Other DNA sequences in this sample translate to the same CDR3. In nucleotides, the CDR3 is TGCAGTGCTAGGTCCTCGTACGAGCAGTACTTC. The encoded protein is CSARSSYEQYF. This chain connects TRBV20-1 to TRBJ2-7; D uncertain. The CDR3 totals 11 residues. The germline V and J ends were trimmed by 3 bases and 4 bases, with 7 bases remaining between them. Per the germline V gene, CDR1 is DFQATT and CDR2 is SNEGSKA (reference sequence).

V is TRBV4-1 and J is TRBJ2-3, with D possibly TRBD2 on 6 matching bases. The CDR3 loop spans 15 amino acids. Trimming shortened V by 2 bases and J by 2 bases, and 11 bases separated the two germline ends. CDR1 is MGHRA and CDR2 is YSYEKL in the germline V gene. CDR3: CASSQYAGNTDTQYF. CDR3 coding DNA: TGCGCCAGCAGCCAATACGCGGGAAACACAGATACGCAGTATTTT.

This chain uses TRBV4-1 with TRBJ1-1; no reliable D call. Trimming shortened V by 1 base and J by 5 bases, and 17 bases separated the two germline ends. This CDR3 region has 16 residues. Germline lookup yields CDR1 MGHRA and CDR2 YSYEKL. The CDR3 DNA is TGCGCCAGCAGCCAAGGCCCCCTGCCCCCGGGGACTGAAGCTTTCTTT. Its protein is CASSQGPLPPGTEAFF.

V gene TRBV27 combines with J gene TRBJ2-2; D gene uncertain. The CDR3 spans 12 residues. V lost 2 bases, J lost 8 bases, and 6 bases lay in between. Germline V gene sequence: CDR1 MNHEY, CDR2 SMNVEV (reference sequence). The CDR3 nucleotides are TGTGCCAGCAGTTTAATCTCGGGGGAGCTGTTTTTT. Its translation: CASSLISGELFF.

CDR3 region: CAWSSDRGRGPQHF. CDR3 nucleotide sequence: TGTGCCTGGAGTTCTGACAGGGGACGGGGGCCCCAGCATTTT. This sequence joins TRBV30 and TRBJ1-5; 8 bases map to TRBD1. Trimming at V came to 2 bases and at J to 9 bases, leaving 9 bases not matched to a gene. The CDR3 loop spans 14 amino acids. In germline, CDR1 is GTSNPN, CDR2 SVGIG (reference sequence).

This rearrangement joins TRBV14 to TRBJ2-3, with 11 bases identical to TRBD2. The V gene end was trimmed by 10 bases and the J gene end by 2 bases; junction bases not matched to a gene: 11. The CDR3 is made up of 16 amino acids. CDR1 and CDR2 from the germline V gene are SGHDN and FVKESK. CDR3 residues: CATSAALAGDTDTQYF. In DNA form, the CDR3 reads TGTGCCACCTCCGCAGCACTAGCGGGAGACACAGATACGCAGTATTTT.

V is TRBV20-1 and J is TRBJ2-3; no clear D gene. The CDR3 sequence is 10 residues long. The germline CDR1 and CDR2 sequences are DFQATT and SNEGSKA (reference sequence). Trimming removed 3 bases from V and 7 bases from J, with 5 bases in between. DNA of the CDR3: TGCAGTGCTAGGCTAAATACGCAGTATTTT. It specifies CSARLNTQYF.

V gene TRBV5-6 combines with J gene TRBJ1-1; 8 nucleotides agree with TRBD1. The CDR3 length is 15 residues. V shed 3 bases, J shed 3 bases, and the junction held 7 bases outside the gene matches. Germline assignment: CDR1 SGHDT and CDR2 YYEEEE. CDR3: CASSWSTRGHTEAFF. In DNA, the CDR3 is TGTGCCAGCAGCTGGAGTACCAGGGGGCACACTGAAGCTTTCTTT. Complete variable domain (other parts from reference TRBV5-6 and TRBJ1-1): DAGVTQSPTHLIKTRGQQVTLRCSPKSGHDTVSWYQQALGQGPQFIFQYYEEEERQRGNFPDRFSGHQFPNYSSELNVNALLLGDSALYLCASSWSTRGHTEAFFGQGTRLTVV.